Listed below are T cell receptor beta chains from one sample, sequenced in a study of beta chain features in type 1 diabetes. Here immunoSEQ multiplex PCR was the method, and the copy in TCRdb shows in-frame clones only, minus some. The sample has around 340,000 clones, around 9.3% seen once. Sequenced: central memory CD4+ T cells from blood. The receptor source for this set is a man aged 25-45 years with type 1 diabetes. The CDR3 runs from the conserved cysteine through the conserved F or W. Fields, in order: V gene, CDR3 length, J gene, D gene, clone size, CDR3 DNA, CDR3 protein. D genes are given only for firm matches. Clone size appears in some rows only: once, few, many, or a class for an expanded clone.

TRBV7-2	14	TRBJ2-7	TRBD1	.	TGTGCCAGCAGCCCGAACAGGGGACCCTACGAGCAGTACTTC	CASSPNRGPYEQYF
TRBV5-8	13	TRBJ1-1	.	.	TGTGCCAGCAGCCTTCAGGAGAACACTGAAGCTTTCTTT	CASSLQENTEAFF
TRBV11-2	13	TRBJ2-5	TRBD1	.	TGTGCCAGCAGCGGACAGGATCAAGAGACCCAGTACTTC	CASSGQDQETQYF
TRBV4-1	15	TRBJ2-7	.	.	TGCGCCAGCAGCCAAGACATAAAGGGAGTTAGAGAGCAGTACTTC	CASSQDIKGVREQYF
TRBV11-2	11	TRBJ2-3	.	many	TGTGCCAGCACTAGGGGAGATACGCAGTATTTT	CASTRGDTQYF
TRBV6-5	13	TRBJ1-2	.	once	TGTGCCAGCAGTTACGTCGTCGGGAATGGCTACACCTTC	CASSYVVGNGYTF
TRBV11-2	15	TRBJ2-3	.	.	TGTGCCAGCAGCTTAGTGGCGGGACGGACAGATACGCAGTATTTT	CASSLVAGRTDTQYF
TRBV7-9	15	TRBJ2-5	.	few	TGTGCCAGCAGCTTAGGAATCCCCCGAAAAGAGACCCAGTACTTC	CASSLGIPRKETQYF
TRBV7-2	14	TRBJ2-5	TRBD2	.	TGTGCCACCGAGGCTAGCGGGGGATCGGAGACCCAGTACTTC	CATEASGGSETQYF
TRBV5-4	15	TRBJ1-3	.	few	TGTGCCAGCAGCTTGGATGCCAGCTCTGGAAACACCATATATTTT	CASSLDASSGNTIYF
TRBV29-1	13	TRBJ1-1	.	.	TGCAGCGTTGATTCGGGCTCGGACACTGAAGCTTTCTTT	CSVDSGSDTEAFF
TRBV7-2	13	TRBJ2-7	.	many	TGTGCCAGCAGCTTGAGCGTCTCCTACGAGCAGTACTTC	CASSLSVSYEQYF
TRBV11-3	13	TRBJ1-2	.	.	TGTGCCAGCAGCTTAGAGGGTGGGGACGGAACCACCTTC	CASSLEGGDGTTF
TRBV18	13	TRBJ2-1	.	many	TGTGCCAGCTCTCACGGCGGCTACAATGAGCAGTTCTTC	CASSHGGYNEQFF
TRBV9	16	TRBJ1-2	.	few	TGTGCCAGCAGCGTCTTCGACAATTTTCCTAACTATGGCTACACCTTC	CASSVFDNFPNYGYTF
TRBV7-9	12	TRBJ2-3	.	many	TGTGCCAGCAGTTCCGGACAGACCCCGTGGGATTTT	CASSSGQTPWDF
TRBV4-3	14	TRBJ2-2	TRBD1	.	TGCGCCAGCAGCGTAGGACAGGGGGCCGGGGAGCTGTTTTTT	CASSVGQGAGELFF
TRBV7-9	13	TRBJ2-7	TRBD1	.	TGTGCCAGCAGTCAGGGGGCTTCGAGGGAGCAGTACTTC	CASSQGASREQYF
TRBV7-2	15	TRBJ2-7	TRBD2	.	TGTGCCAGCAGCGCAAGGACTAGCGGTGACTACGAGCAGTACTTC	CASSARTSGDYEQYF
TRBV5-4	14	TRBJ2-5	.	few	TGTGCCAGCAGCTTGTTTCAAGGACAAGAGACCCAGTACTTC	CASSLFQGQETQYF
TRBV7-2	13	TRBJ1-1	.	.	TGTGCCAGCAGCTTAGAACAGGGTACTGAAGCTTTCTTT	CASSLEQGTEAFF
TRBV14	14	TRBJ2-2	.	.	TGTGCCAGCAGCCAAACCAGGGCGACCGGGGAGCTGTTTTTT	CASSQTRATGELFF
TRBV4-3	16	TRBJ2-3	.	few	TGCGCCAGCAGCCAATCTAGTGGGATTGGCACAGATACGCAGTATTTT	CASSQSSGIGTDTQYF
TRBV28	14	TRBJ1-6	.	few	TGTGCCAGCACCCTCACTTTGACAGCTTCACCCCTCCACTTT	CASTLTLTASPLHF
TRBV15	9	TRBJ2-5	.	few	TGTCCCCCAAGGGTCAACCAGTACTTC	CPPRVNQYF
TRBV5-1	13	TRBJ2-5	.	.	TGCGCCAGCGGGATAGGATACCAAGAGACCCAGTACTTC	CASGIGYQETQYF
TRBV5-1	14	TRBJ1-4	TRBD1	few	TGCGCCAGCAGCCTCGGGACAGGGAATGAAAAACTGTTTTTT	CASSLGTGNEKLFF
TRBV28	19	TRBJ2-4	TRBD1	few	TGTGCCAGCAGTTGGAGGACAGGGGGTTCCTGGCTAGCCAAAAACATTCAGTACTTC	CASSWRTGGSWLAKNIQYF
TRBV29-1	10	TRBJ1-1	.	few	TGCAGCGCCCGGGACACTGAAGCTTTCTTT	CSARDTEAFF
TRBV9	14	TRBJ2-7	TRBD2	.	TGTGCCAGCAGCGTAACCCAGCGGGGCAACGAGCAGTACTTC	CASSVTQRGNEQYF
TRBV20-1	11	TRBJ2-7	.	.	TGCAGTGCCTCGACAGGAGGAGAGCAGTACTTC	CSASTGGEQYF
TRBV7-9	14	TRBJ2-7	.	.	TGTGCCAGCAGCTTAGGCGGCAGTGTAAACGAGCAGTACTTC	CASSLGGSVNEQYF
TRBV7-9	14	TRBJ1-5	.	many	TGTGCCAGCACCTTGGGGGCGGGCAATCAGCCCCAGCATTTT	CASTLGAGNQPQHF
TRBV4-3	17	TRBJ2-1	TRBD2	few	TGCGCCAGCAGCCGAGGTTCGGGGCGGGGGGGTTACAATGAGCAGTTCTTC	CASSRGSGRGGYNEQFF
TRBV28	15	TRBJ2-7	.	.	TGTGCCAGCAGTTCCGGACAGCTCGACTCCTACGAGCAGTACTTC	CASSSGQLDSYEQYF
TRBV11-2	12	TRBJ2-5	.	.	TGTGCCAGCAGCCCCACACAAGAGACCCAGTACTTC	CASSPTQETQYF
TRBV18	18	TRBJ2-1	.	.	TGTGCCAGCTCACCACCGGTCGGGATCGGAGCGGCCTACAATGAGCAGTTCTTC	CASSPPVGIGAAYNEQFF
TRBV6-5	13	TRBJ1-1	.	few	TGTGCCAGCAGTTATGGAGGTGGAACTGAAGCTTTCTTT	CASSYGGGTEAFF
TRBV11-2	14	TRBJ1-6	TRBD1	few	TGTGCCAGCAGCTCGACAGGGGAGAGCTCACCCCTCCACTTT	CASSSTGESSPLHF
TRBV7-2	11	TRBJ2-1	.	many	TGTGCCAGCAGCCTACACAATGAGCAGTTCTTC	CASSLHNEQFF